This record covers a single TCR beta chain. Its matching antigen is unknown. This table comes from immunoSEQ multiplex PCR, and its TCRdb copy is limited to in-frame clones, with some not included. The sample lists more than 60,000 clones, under 95% occurring once. Germline V gene sequence: CDR1 DFQATT, CDR2 SNEGSKA (reference sequence). Trimming took off 5 bases at V and 7 bases at J, with 6 bases between the two ends. CDR3 size: 10 residues. This sample is part of a study of human versus mouse CDR3 diversity and MHC coevolution. General study points: By iCHAO1, human TCR beta clonotypes numbered approximately 1.5 million, the most.

The V gene is TRBV20-1, the J gene TRBJ2-1; D is unresolved. This TCR was sampled from a person between 25 and 69 years old in good health. The sample was naive CD4+ T cells from blood. Stated subset: CD45RO-negative CD62L-positive naive CD4 T cells. CDR3 bases: TGCAGTGCTTACGAGAATGAGCAGTTCTTC. Translated, it gives CSAYENEQFF.